Presented here are 18 T cell receptor beta chains from one specimen sequenced in a study of monozygotic twins with inflammatory bowel disease. Reprocessing the 5' RACE reads, TCRdb reports a single entry for every CDR3 protein and omits DNA. The sample's table shows some 170,000 distinct CDR3 sequences. The material sequenced was blood. All receptors come from a human donor with ulcerative colitis or Crohn's disease, or a healthy co-twin of an affected twin (not recorded which).

The chain carries TRBV12-3 or TRBV12-4 and TRBJ2-1; checking the TCRdb D call of TRBD1 is not possible without DNA. The CDR3 loop spans 15 amino acids. The CDR3 loop reads CASSLHRARYNEQFF.

The chain has TRBV19 and TRBJ1-5. Germline values: CDR1 LNHDA, CDR2 SQIVND (reference sequence). The CDR3 runs to 14 residues. The CDR3 region is CASKSQGGNQPQHF.

The chain carries TRBV12-3 or TRBV12-4 and TRBJ1-5. The CDR3 covers 13 residues. The CDR3 here is CASSAIGNQPQHF.

The chain recombines TRBV20-1 with TRBJ1-2; as DNA is missing, the TRBD1 call by TCRdb cannot be tested. CDR3 length equals 12 residues. Germline-derived CDR1 and CDR2 are DFQATT and SNEGSKA (reference sequence). CDR3 loop: CSARGRGDGYTF.

V and J are TRBV10-3 and TRBJ2-3. Per the germline V gene, CDR1 is ENHRY and CDR2 is SYGVKD. The CDR3 has 14 residues. CDR3 sequence reads: CAIRDRLAADTQYF.

The V call is TRBV18, the J call TRBJ1-1. The CDR3 covers 13 residues. Germline V gives CDR1 KGHSH, CDR2 LQKENI. The CDR3 loop reads CASSRDKNTEAFF. The full variable domain, in which reference TRBV18 and TRBJ1-1 provide the parts outside the CDR3, is NAGVMQNPRHLVRRRGQEARLRCSPMKGHSHVYWYRQLPEEGLKFMVYLQKENIIDESGMPKERFSAEFPKEGPSILRIQQVVRGDSAAYFCASSRDKNTEAFFGQGTRLTVV.

J is TRBJ2-7 and V is TRBV27; TCRdb calls TRBD1, which cannot be checked without DNA. The CDR3 runs to 15 residues. Germline lookup yields CDR1 MNHEY and CDR2 SMNVEV (reference sequence). This CDR3 is CASSPGTGGPYEQYF.

Here the CDR3 reads CASSLGGVYGYTF. The genes are TRBV7-2 and TRBJ1-2; TCRdb picks TRBD1, but there is no DNA to check that call. CDR3 size: 13 residues. The germline V gene encodes CDR1 SGHTA and CDR2 FQGNSA.

This chain's CDR3 is CASSLGTASYNEQFF. This rearrangement joins TRBV7-3 to TRBJ2-1; TCRdb's D call, TRBD1, is unchecked because there is no DNA. CDR3 length: 15 residues. Germline V gene sequence: CDR1 SGHTA, CDR2 FQGTGA.

CDR3 amino acids: CASSLVSGRADEQYF. The V and J genes are TRBV5-1 and TRBJ2-7; the TCRdb D gene call, TRBD2, has no DNA to confirm it. This CDR3 has 15 residues. Looked up from germline, CDR1 is SGHRS and CDR2 is YFSETQ. The entire variable domain, with the rest obtained from reference TRBV5-1 and TRBJ2-7, is as follows: KAGVTQTPRYLIKTRGQQVTLSCSPISGHRSVSWYQQTPGQGLQFLFEYFSETQRNKGNFPGRFSGRQFSNSRSEMNVSTLELGDSALYLCASSLVSGRADEQYFGPGTRLTVT.

The V and J genes are TRBV29-1 and TRBJ2-3; the D gene TCRdb calls, TRBD1, cannot be checked with no DNA. Per germline, CDR1 SQVTM and CDR2 ANQGSEA. The CDR3 has 13 residues. The chain's CDR3 is CSVADRGQNTQYF.

J is TRBJ2-1 and V is TRBV4-2; there is no DNA to check the TCRdb D call of TRBD2. The CDR3 runs 15 residues. Germline CDR1 LGHNA, CDR2 YNFKEQ. CDR3 region: CASSLGLAGTVEQFF.

The rearrangement links TRBV5-6 to TRBJ2-7; TCRdb gives TRBD1 as the D gene, but with no DNA this cannot be confirmed. The CDR3 spans 15 residues. Germline V gene lookup returns CDR1 SGHDT and CDR2 YYEEEE. The CDR3 reads CASSLIPGGRNEQYF.

V is TRBV7-8 and J is TRBJ2-1. CDR3 length equals 15 residues. The germline gives CDR1 SGHVS, CDR2 FQNEAQ. CDR3 sequence: CASSLSEITNNEQFF. Supplemented by reference TRBV7-8 and TRBJ2-1, the full variable domain reads GAGVSQSPRYKVAKRGQDVALRCDPISGHVSLFWYQQALGQGPEFLTYFQNEAQLDKSGLPSDRFFAERPEGSVSTLKIQRTQQEDSAVYLCASSLSEITNNEQFFGPGTRLTVL.

This chain joins TRBV10-3 and TRBJ2-1; TCRdb proposes TRBD1, but this gene call is untestable without DNA. Germline V gene sequence: CDR1 ENHRY, CDR2 SYGVKD. The CDR3 totals 13 residues. The CDR3 spells CAISEPGGHVQFF.

The CDR3 reads CAHRGGTGYTF. The chain has TRBV30 and TRBJ1-2; TCRdb designates TRBD1, a call that cannot be tested without DNA. Germline-derived CDR1 and CDR2 are GTSNPN and SVGIG (reference sequence). The CDR3 sequence is 11 residues long.

The J gene is TRBJ1-5, the V gene TRBV4-1; TCRdb designates TRBD1, a call that cannot be tested without DNA. Germline CDR1 and CDR2: MGHRA and YSYEKL. The CDR3 loop spans 16 amino acids. CDR3 loop: CASSQVTGPSNQPQHF.

The gene calls are TRBV3-1 and TRBJ1-1. Germline CDR1 is LGHDT and CDR2 is YNNKEL (reference sequence). CDR3 length equals 15 residues. The CDR3 loop reads CASSQGAQRLGEAFF.